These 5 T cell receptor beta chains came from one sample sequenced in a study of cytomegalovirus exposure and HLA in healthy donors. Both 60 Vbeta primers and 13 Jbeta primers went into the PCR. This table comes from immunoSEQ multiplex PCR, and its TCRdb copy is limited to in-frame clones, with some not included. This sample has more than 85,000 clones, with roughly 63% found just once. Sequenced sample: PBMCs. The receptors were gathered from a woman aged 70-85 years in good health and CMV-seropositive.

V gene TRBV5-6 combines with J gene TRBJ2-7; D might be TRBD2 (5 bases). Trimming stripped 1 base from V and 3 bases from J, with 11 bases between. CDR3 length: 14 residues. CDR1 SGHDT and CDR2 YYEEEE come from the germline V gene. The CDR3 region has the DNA TGTGCCAGCAGCTTGAGTCTAGCAGTCTACGAGCAGTACTTC. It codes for CASSLSLAVYEQYF.

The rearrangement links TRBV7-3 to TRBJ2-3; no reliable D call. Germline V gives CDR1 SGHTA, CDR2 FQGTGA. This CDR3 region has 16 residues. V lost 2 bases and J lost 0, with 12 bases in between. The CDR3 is CASSLDGLSSTDTQYF. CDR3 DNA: TGTGCCAGCAGCTTAGATGGGCTGTCTAGCACAGATACGCAGTATTTT.

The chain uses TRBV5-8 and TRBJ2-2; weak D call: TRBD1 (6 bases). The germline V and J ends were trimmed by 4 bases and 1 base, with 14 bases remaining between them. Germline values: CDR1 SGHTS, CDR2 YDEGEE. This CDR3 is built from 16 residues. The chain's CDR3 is CASSPDSSWNTGELFF. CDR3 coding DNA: TGTGCCAGCAGCCCGGACAGTTCCTGGAACACCGGGGAGCTGTTTTTT.

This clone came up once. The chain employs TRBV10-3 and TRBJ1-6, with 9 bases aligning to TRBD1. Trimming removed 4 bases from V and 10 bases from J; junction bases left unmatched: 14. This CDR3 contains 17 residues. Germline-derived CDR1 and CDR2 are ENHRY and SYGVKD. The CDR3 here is CAISASLPGQGRSPLHF. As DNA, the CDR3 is TGTGCCATCAGTGCGTCCCTACCGGGACAGGGAAGGTCACCCCTCCACTTT.

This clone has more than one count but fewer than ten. CDR3: CASSSRQGRTEAFF. In DNA form, the CDR3 reads TGCGCCAGCAGCTCCCGACAGGGACGGACTGAAGCTTTCTTT. This rearrangement joins TRBV5-1 to TRBJ1-1, with 7 bases identical to TRBD1. Germline loops: CDR1 SGHRS, CDR2 YFSETQ. The V and J ends lost 3 bases and 5 bases, in that order; junction bases with no gene match: 7. The CDR3 totals 14 residues.